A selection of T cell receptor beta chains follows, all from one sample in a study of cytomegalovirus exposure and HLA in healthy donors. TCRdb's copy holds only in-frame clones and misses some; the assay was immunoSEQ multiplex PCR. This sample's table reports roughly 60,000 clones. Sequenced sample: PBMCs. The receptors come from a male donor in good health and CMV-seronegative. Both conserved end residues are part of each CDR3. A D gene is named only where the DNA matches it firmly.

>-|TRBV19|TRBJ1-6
TGTGCCAGTAGTAGCGAAAGAGCGAATTCACCCCTCCACTTT
CASSSERANSPLHF
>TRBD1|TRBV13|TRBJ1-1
TGTGCCAGCAGCTTAAGGCCGGGACAGGTGAACACTGAAGCTTTCTTT
CASSLRPGQVNTEAFF
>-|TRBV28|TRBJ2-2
TGTGCCAGCAGTTCCCCGGGTGATCTCACCGGGGAGCTGTTTTTT
CASSSPGDLTGELFF
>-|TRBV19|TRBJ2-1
TGTGCCAGTAGTAGGACGACAGCCAATGAGCAGTTCTTC
CASSRTTANEQFF
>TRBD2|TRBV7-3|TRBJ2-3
TGTGCCAGCAGCTTAACCGCGGGTGGCGGGGGTAGCACAGATACGCAGTATTTT
CASSLTAGGGGSTDTQYF
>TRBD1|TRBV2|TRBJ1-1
TGTGCCAGCAGGGGACAGGGCCAGAACACTGAAGCTTTCTTT
CASRGQGQNTEAFF
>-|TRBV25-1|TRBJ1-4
TGTGCCAGCAGTGAATATGGGGGGGGTACTAATGAAAAACTGTTTTTT
CASSEYGGGTNEKLFF
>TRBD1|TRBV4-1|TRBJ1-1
TGCGCCAGCAGCCAAACCCAGGGACAGGGGGCGGGGAACACTGAAGCTTTCTTT
CASSQTQGQGAGNTEAFF
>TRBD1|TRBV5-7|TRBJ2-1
TGTGCCAGCAGCTTGGAACACCACGGGACAGGGTACTACAATGAGCAGTTCTTC
CASSLEHHGTGYYNEQFF
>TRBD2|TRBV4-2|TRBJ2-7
TGTGCCAGCAGCCGAACTAGCGGGGCCGCCTACGAGCAGTACTTC
CASSRTSGAAYEQYF
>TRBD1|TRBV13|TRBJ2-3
TGTGCCAGCAGCCACAACCAGGCAGGGGGCTTGACAGATACGCAGTATTTT
CASSHNQAGGLTDTQYF
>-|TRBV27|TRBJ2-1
TGTGCCAGCAGTTTCGCGGGGCGGCAGTTCTTC
CASSFAGRQFF
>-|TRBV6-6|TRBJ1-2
TGTGCCAGCAGTTACTCTCTGGAGGGCTATGGCTACACCTTC
CASSYSLEGYGYTF